The rows below give T cell receptor beta chains drawn from one sample of a study of cytomegalovirus exposure and HLA in healthy donors. This table comes from immunoSEQ multiplex PCR, and its TCRdb copy is limited to in-frame clones, with some not included. The sample records over 100,000 clones, about 78% being singletons. Sequences were obtained from PBMCs. These receptors were taken from a female donor in good health and CMV-seronegative. Each CDR3 is given with its conserved first and last residue. The D gene is left open where the match is weak. Clone size is given for some rows only: seen once, a few or many times, or a class if the clone is expanded.

j_call cdr3_length v_call clone_size d_call cdr3_aa cdr3_nt
TRBJ2-7 15 TRBV19 once - CASSQPGHLSYEQYF TGTGCCAGTAGCCAACCGGGACACCTCTCCTACGAGCAGTACTTC
TRBJ2-3 18 TRBV5-1 - TRBD2 CASSPEVAGGHPTDTQYF TGCGCCAGCAGCCCAGAGGTAGCGGGAGGCCATCCCACAGATACGCAGTATTTT
TRBJ2-5 14 TRBV7-9 - TRBD2 CASRTSGSQETQYF TGTGCCAGCAGGACTAGCGGGAGCCAAGAGACCCAGTACTTC
TRBJ2-2 16 TRBV19 - - CASTVDRKISTGELFF TGTGCCAGTACTGTGGACAGAAAGATTTCCACCGGGGAGCTGTTTTTT
TRBJ1-3 15 TRBV7-2 - TRBD1 CASSPQGAGGNTIYF TGTGCCAGCAGCCCCCAGGGGGCAGGTGGAAACACCATATATTTT
TRBJ1-4 16 TRBV5-1 few TRBD1 CASSDRFRDSHEKLFF TGCGCCAGCAGCGATAGATTCCGGGACAGCCACGAAAAACTGTTTTTT
TRBJ1-1 13 TRBV28 - TRBD1 CATRDRTNTEAFF TGTGCCACCCGGGACAGAACGAACACTGAAGCTTTCTTT
TRBJ1-6 13 TRBV30 - - CAWSVSLIAPLHF TGTGCCTGGAGTGTATCCCTCATAGCACCCCTCCACTTT
TRBJ2-2 14 TRBV7-3 - - CASSLLGGAGELFF TGTGCCAGCAGCCTCTTGGGAGGAGCCGGGGAGCTGTTTTTT
TRBJ2-2 16 TRBV6-1 - - CASSEAHRQGNGELFF TGTGCCAGCAGTGAAGCGCATAGGCAGGGAAACGGGGAGCTGTTTTTT
TRBJ1-1 14 TRBV10-3 - TRBD1 CAISDYRGGTEAFF TGTGCCATCAGTGATTACAGGGGCGGCACTGAAGCTTTCTTT
TRBJ1-1 14 TRBV18 few - CASSPNLMNTEAFF TGTGCCAGCTCACCTAATTTAATGAACACTGAAGCTTTCTTT
TRBJ2-7 13 TRBV5-1 - - CASSLTVDTEQYF TGCGCCAGCAGCTTGACGGTCGATACCGAGCAGTACTTC
TRBJ1-4 15 TRBV6-5 - TRBD1 CASSQDRATNEKLFF TGTGCCAGCAGTCAGGACAGGGCAACTAATGAAAAACTGTTTTTT
TRBJ2-1 12 TRBV15 few - CATSRDGHEQFF TGTGCCACCAGCAGAGATGGGCATGAGCAGTTCTTC
TRBJ1-1 10 TRBV4-1 - - CASADTEAFF TGCGCCAGTGCAGACACTGAAGCTTTCTTT
TRBJ2-7 13 TRBV5-6 - - CASSLYEAGLIHF TGTGCCAGCAGCTTGTATGAAGCGGGCCTGATTCACTTC
TRBJ2-7 16 TRBV5-6 - TRBD2 CASSSNPGLAGFEQYF TGTGCCAGCAGCTCTAACCCGGGACTAGCGGGTTTCGAGCAGTACTTC
TRBJ2-7 16 TRBV27 - TRBD1 CASSFLHGTGNNEQYF TGTGCCAGCAGTTTTCTCCACGGGACAGGTAACAACGAGCAGTACTTC
TRBJ2-3 15 TRBV5-1 - - CASRLDSTSTDTQYF TGCGCCAGCAGGCTTGATTCAACTAGCACAGATACGCAGTATTTT
TRBJ1-3 17 TRBV28 - TRBD1 CASRLAWTGGHGNTIYF TGTGCCAGCAGACTGGCCTGGACAGGGGGTCACGGAAACACCATATATTTT
TRBJ2-7 17 TRBV13 - - CASSSTMSRPKTYEQYF TGTGCCAGCAGCTCCACGATGAGCAGGCCCAAGACCTACGAGCAGTACTTC
TRBJ2-3 15 TRBV29-1 - TRBD2 CSAGSVSGRADTQYF TGCAGCGCCGGGTCGGTTAGCGGGAGGGCAGATACGCAGTATTTT
TRBJ1-4 13 TRBV19 few TRBD1 CASSRQGYEKLFF TGTGCCAGTAGCCGACAGGGTTATGAAAAACTGTTTTTT
TRBJ1-1 12 TRBV30 - - CAWSVFGTEAFF TGTGCCTGGAGTGTATTCGGCACTGAAGCTTTCTTT
TRBJ1-5 18 TRBV4-3 - - CASSQDRTARYSNQPQHF TGCGCCAGCAGCCAAGATCGGACAGCGCGATATAGCAATCAGCCCCAGCATTTT
TRBJ1-3 15 TRBV4-3 - - CASSQSWTDGNTIYF TGCGCCAGCAGCCAGTCCTGGACAGACGGAAACACCATATATTTT
TRBJ2-3 17 TRBV2 - TRBD2 CASSDDRLAGDGDTQYF TGTGCCAGCAGTGATGATCGACTAGCGGGAGACGGCGATACGCAGTATTTT
TRBJ1-6 13 TRBV2 - TRBD1 CASNLQGNSPLHF TGTGCCAGCAATTTACAGGGGAATTCACCCCTCCACTTT
TRBJ2-1 18 TRBV4-2 - - CASSQESLSEGGYNEQFF TGTGCCAGCAGCCAAGAAAGTTTATCGGAGGGCGGATACAATGAGCAGTTCTTC
TRBJ2-6 15 TRBV5-1 - - CASSTQGTGANVLTF TGCGCCAGCAGCACACAGGGAACGGGGGCCAACGTCCTGACTTTC
TRBJ2-3 17 TRBV11-3 - - CASSLFPPGGYLDTQYF TGTGCCAGCAGCTTATTCCCCCCTGGGGGGTACCTTGATACGCAGTATTTT
TRBJ2-7 16 TRBV5-1 - TRBD2 CASSSFGLAGVTEQYF TGCGCCAGCAGCTCCTTTGGACTAGCGGGAGTCACCGAGCAGTACTTC
TRBJ2-7 15 TRBV9 - - CASSVGALALYEQYF TGTGCCAGCAGCGTAGGGGCGCTAGCCCTCTACGAGCAGTACTTC
TRBJ2-1 13 TRBV18 once TRBD2 CASSPGLDNEQFF TGTGCCAGCTCACCTGGACTAGACAATGAGCAGTTCTTC
TRBJ2-2 16 TRBV7-3 - - CASSLRPGTNTGELFF TGTGCCAGCAGCTTAAGGCCAGGCACGAACACCGGGGAGCTGTTTTTT
TRBJ1-2 13 TRBV10-3 - - CAIQDTNNYGYTF TGTGCCATCCAGGACACAAACAACTATGGCTACACCTTC
TRBJ1-1 13 TRBV6-5 - - CASSYRGSTEAFF TGTGCCAGCAGTTACCGGGGGAGCACTGAAGCTTTCTTT
TRBJ2-6 16 TRBV19 - - CASSIQGPTGANVLTF TGTGCCAGTAGTATTCAGGGCCCCACTGGGGCCAACGTCCTGACTTTC
TRBJ2-7 16 TRBV4-2 - TRBD1 CASSQVSTGLSHEQYF TGTGCCAGCAGCCAAGTTTCGACAGGGCTCTCCCACGAGCAGTACTTC
TRBJ2-5 14 TRBV7-2 - TRBD1 CASSATGGRETQYF TGTGCCAGCAGCGCGACAGGGGGCCGCGAGACCCAGTACTTC
TRBJ2-1 17 TRBV5-1 - - CASSLAFSGSTYNEQFF TGCGCCAGCAGCTTGGCATTTTCGGGGAGCACCTACAATGAGCAGTTCTTC
TRBJ2-1 13 TRBV13 - - CASSPNRGSEQFF TGTGCCAGCAGCCCGAACAGAGGGAGTGAGCAGTTCTTC
TRBJ1-1 14 TRBV14 - TRBD1 CASSRLTGGTEAFF TGTGCCAGCAGCCGGCTGACAGGGGGGACTGAAGCTTTCTTT
TRBJ2-7 14 TRBV18 - TRBD2 CASSHTSGVYEQYF TGTGCCAGCTCACACACTAGCGGGGTCTACGAGCAGTACTTC
TRBJ2-2 16 TRBV9 - TRBD2 CASSVRLAGDAGELFF TGTGCCAGCAGCGTCCGACTAGCGGGAGACGCCGGGGAGCTGTTTTTT
TRBJ2-3 14 TRBV4-2 - TRBD2 CASSQGTGGDTQYF TGTGCCAGCAGCCAAGGGACGGGGGGAGATACGCAGTATTTT
TRBJ1-2 12 TRBV28 - - CASSFPQGGYTF TGTGCCAGCAGTTTCCCACAGGGCGGCTACACCTTC
TRBJ2-7 15 TRBV30 - - CAWSVGSLGSYEQYF TGTGCCTGGAGTGTAGGGTCTCTTGGGAGCTACGAGCAGTACTTC
TRBJ1-5 16 TRBV5-6 once TRBD1 CASSFRQGYSNQPQHF TGTGCCAGCAGCTTTCGACAGGGCTATAGCAATCAGCCCCAGCATTTT
TRBJ1-5 16 TRBV30 few TRBD1 CAWSFRTGGRNQPQHF TGTGCCTGGAGTTTTCGGACAGGGGGACGCAATCAGCCCCAGCATTTT
TRBJ2-7 12 TRBV6-1 - TRBD1 CASSGQGYEQYF TGTGCCAGCAGTGGACAGGGCTACGAGCAGTACTTC
TRBJ2-1 15 TRBV28 - - CASSSPGGAYNEQFF TGTGCCAGCAGTTCCCCCGGAGGGGCGTATAATGAGCAGTTCTTC
TRBJ2-1 15 TRBV5-6 - TRBD2 CASSLIPGGSNEQFF TGTGCCAGCAGCTTGATCCCGGGGGGTTCCAATGAGCAGTTCTTC